This entry lists 8 T cell receptor beta chains sequenced from one sample in a study of T cell responses to AZD1222 COVID-19 vaccine. The repertoire was sequenced with immunoSEQ multiplex PCR; TCRdb's copy has only in-frame clones and lacks some. The table records approximately 140,000 clones, around 90% of them present only once. Sequences were derived from peripheral blood, sampled 28 days after the second AZD1222 dose. The receptors derive from an adult who received the AZD1222 COVID-19 vaccine.

This clone appeared a single time. The V call is TRBV18, the J call TRBJ1-5; D not resolved. CDR3 length: 15 amino acids. Germline V gene lookup returns CDR1 KGHSH and CDR2 LQKENI. Trimming removed 1 base from V and 0 bases from J, with 7 bases in between. The CDR3 region has the DNA TGTGCCAGCTCACCACGGGAGTATAGCAATCAGCCCCAGCATTTT. This gives the protein CASSPREYSNQPQHF.

The chain uses TRBV27 and TRBJ2-7, with D hard to call. Per germline, CDR1 MNHEY and CDR2 SMNVEV (reference sequence). The CDR3 runs to 15 residues. Trimming cost V 3 bases and J 2 bases, with 14 bases left between them. The CDR3 loop is CASSFLNSSPYEQYF. DNA of the CDR3: TGTGCCAGCAGTTTCCTAAACAGTTCTCCCTACGAGCAGTACTTC.

The chain has TRBV14 and TRBJ1-1; D perhaps matches TRBD1 (5 bases). This CDR3 comprises 17 residues. Germline CDR1 is SGHDN and CDR2 is FVKESK. V was pared by 3 bases and J by 0 bases, with 17 bases between. The CDR3 DNA is TGTGCCAGCAGCCATGGGCAGCGACAGTTCATGAACACTGAAGCTTTCTTT. It specifies CASSHGQRQFMNTEAFF.

The chain uses TRBV5-1 and TRBJ2-3, with TRBD2 matching 14 bases. Germline V lookup: CDR1 SGHRS, CDR2 YFSETQ. The J segment lost 3 bases and the V segment lost 4 bases, leaving 4 bases of the junction unmatched. The CDR3 consists of 16 residues. Written as DNA, the CDR3 is TGCGCCAGCAGCCTAGGACTAGCGGGAGGAACAGATACGCAGTATTTT. Translation gives CASSLGLAGGTDTQYF.

The chain couples TRBV24-1 to TRBJ2-1, with 14 positions matching TRBD2. Per germline, CDR1 KGHDR and CDR2 SFDVKD. This CDR3 spans 18 amino acids. With V trimmed by 4 bases and J by 9 bases, 13 bases remained unmatched. DNA of the CDR3: TGTGCCACCAGTGAGCCCACAGGGACTAGCGGGAGTACGGGTGAGCAGTTCTTC. This translates into CATSEPTGTSGSTGEQFF.

The rearrangement links TRBV5-1 to TRBJ2-4; D tentatively reads TRBD1 or TRBD2 (5 bases each). The CDR3 is made up of 13 amino acids. Germline values: CDR1 SGHRS, CDR2 YFSETQ. V gave up 2 bases and J gave up 7 bases, with 10 bases separating them. The CDR3 DNA reads as TGCGCCAGCAGCTTCGGGGCTCGGAACATTCAGTACTTC. Residues: CASSFGARNIQYF.

The gene calls are TRBV6-2 or TRBV6-3 and TRBJ1-1; no clear D. The CDR3 length is 15 residues. CDR1 is MNHEY, CDR2 SVGEGT, per germline. Trimming pared 4 bases from V and 1 base from J, leaving 13 bases between. DNA for the CDR3: TGTGCCAGCAGTTCCGCTCAAACAGAGAACACTGAAGCTTTCTTT. Translating it yields CASSSAQTENTEAFF.

The CDR3 loop is CAPTPPGNEQFF. The CDR3 DNA reads TGTGCCCCCACCCCCCCGGGAAATGAGCAGTTCTTC. V and J are TRBV5-3 and TRBJ2-1; TRBD2 might be the D (5 bases). TRBV5-3 is an open reading frame, and its role is uncertain. The CDR3 spans 12 residues. V shed 10 bases and J shed 7 bases, with 15 bases lying between them.